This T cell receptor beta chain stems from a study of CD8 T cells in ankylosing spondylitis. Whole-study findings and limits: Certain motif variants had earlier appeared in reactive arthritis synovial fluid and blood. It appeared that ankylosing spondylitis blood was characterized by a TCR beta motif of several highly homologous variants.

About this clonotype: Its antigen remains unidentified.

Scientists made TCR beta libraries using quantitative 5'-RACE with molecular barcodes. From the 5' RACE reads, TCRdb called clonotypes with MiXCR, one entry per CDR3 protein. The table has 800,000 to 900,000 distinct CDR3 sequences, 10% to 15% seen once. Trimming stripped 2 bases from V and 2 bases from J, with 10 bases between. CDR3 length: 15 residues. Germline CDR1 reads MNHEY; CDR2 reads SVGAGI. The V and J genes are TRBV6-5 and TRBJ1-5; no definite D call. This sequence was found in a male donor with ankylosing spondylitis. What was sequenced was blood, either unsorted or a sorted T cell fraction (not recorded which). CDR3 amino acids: CASSYPLGRNQPQHF. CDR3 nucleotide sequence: TGTGCCAGCAGTTACCCCCTCGGCCGCAATCAGCCCCAGCATTTT.